Sequencing of this T cell receptor beta chain was carried out in a study of blood T cell repertoires in COVID-19. Background on the study: COVID-19 samples from acute and convalescent phases originated in the United States, Italy and Spain. PBMCs, B-cell-depleted T cells, or T cells were the source of the cDNA or gDNA that made up the material.

Authors' processing steps: Amplification of reference gene primers was used by the study to estimate nucleated cell counts. Measured with immunoSEQ multiplex PCR; TCRdb has only the in-frame clones, and not every one. V and J calls plus clone size are reproduced from that table; the DNA served to infer D and trimming. The sample has some 43,000 clones; 80% to 90% are singletons. J was trimmed by 5 bases and V by 7 bases; bases with no gene match: 7. The CDR3 has 13 amino acids. From germline, CDR1 is LNHDA and CDR2 SQIVND (reference sequence). The V gene is TRBV19, the J gene TRBJ1-1, with 7 bases matching TRBD1. Sequencing input: peripheral blood. The TCR was taken from a man between 60 and 75 years old with active COVID-19. In DNA form, the CDR3 reads TGTGCCAGTACCTTGAGGGGGCTGACTGAAGCTTTCTTT. This codes for CASTLRGLTEAFF.